Listed here are 5 T cell receptor beta chains from one sample, sequenced in a study of T cell clonality in common variable immunodeficiency. The assay was immunoSEQ multiplex PCR, and TCRdb's table has in-frame clones only and misses some. This sample has about 35,000 clones, each found more than once. The sequencing sample was made of peripheral blood mononuclear cells. The receptors here all came from a person aged 18 to 70 in good health.

Many counts were recorded for this clone. The read halts 3 residues ahead of the CDR3 end, with the missing end drawn from the germline J gene. This sequence joins TRBV11-2 and TRBJ2-7, with D possibly matching TRBD2 (5 bases). This CDR3 is built from 12 residues. CDR1 is SGHAT, CDR2 FQNNGV, per germline. V was shortened by 3 bases and J by 6 bases, with 9 bases between the two germline ends. The part of the CDR3 DNA that was read is TGTGCCAGCAGCTTGCTGGACTTCGAG. It codes for CASSLLDFE. The entire CDR3 sequence reads CASSLLDFEQYF.

In its sample, this clone was seen many times. Read coverage stops 3 residues before the CDR3 terminus; the germline J gene supplies the remainder. The chain has TRBV2 and TRBJ2-7; the match to TRBD1 covers 7 bases. V gave up 8 bases and J gave up 6 bases; unmatched junction bases: 10. CDR3 length: 13 amino acids. In germline, CDR1 is SNHLY, CDR2 FYNNEI. The CDR3 bases that were read are TGTGCCAGCCGACAGGGAACAAGGAGCGAG. Its protein is CASRQGTRSE. The CDR3 in full is CASRQGTRSEQYF.

The table lists this clone with many counts. Read coverage stops 3 residues before the CDR3 terminus; the germline J gene supplies the remainder. V is TRBV20-1 and J is TRBJ1-5; D is unresolved. The CDR3 contains 12 residues. Looked up from germline, CDR1 is DFQATT and CDR2 is SNEGSKA (reference sequence). Trimming shortened V by 6 bases and J by 5 bases, and 11 bases separated the two germline ends. CDR3 DNA (partial): TGCAGTGCCAAAGCAAGCTATCAGCCC. Protein sequence: CSAKASYQP. In full, the CDR3 is CSAKASYQPQHF.

This clone has a count of ten or more. The CDR3 end is not reached by the read, which stops 3 residues before it; the germline J gene fills it in. The chain couples TRBV20-1 to TRBJ2-5; the match to TRBD2 covers 8 bases. Germline CDR1 reads DFQATT; CDR2 reads SNEGSKA (reference sequence). The CDR3 has 16 residues. Germline trimming cut 5 bases from V and 1 base from J; bases unmatched to any gene: 12. CDR3 DNA, as far as it was read: TGCAGTGCTTCACCCATTGGGCTAGCGGGCCAAGAGACC. This sequence encodes CSASPIGLAGQET. From start to end, the CDR3 is CSASPIGLAGQETQYF.

In this sample, this clone turned up many times. The read stops 3 residues short of the end of the CDR3; the missing end is completed from the germline J gene. The chain uses TRBV20-1 and TRBJ1-2, with 9 bases aligning to TRBD1. V shed 4 bases, J shed 4 bases, and the junction held 4 bases outside the gene matches. CDR3 length: 13 residues. The germline gives CDR1 DFQATT, CDR2 SNEGSKA (reference sequence). CDR3 DNA (partial): TGCAGTGCTAAGGACAGGGGTTCCTATGGC. Protein product: CSAKDRGSYG. In full, the CDR3 reads CSAKDRGSYGYTF.